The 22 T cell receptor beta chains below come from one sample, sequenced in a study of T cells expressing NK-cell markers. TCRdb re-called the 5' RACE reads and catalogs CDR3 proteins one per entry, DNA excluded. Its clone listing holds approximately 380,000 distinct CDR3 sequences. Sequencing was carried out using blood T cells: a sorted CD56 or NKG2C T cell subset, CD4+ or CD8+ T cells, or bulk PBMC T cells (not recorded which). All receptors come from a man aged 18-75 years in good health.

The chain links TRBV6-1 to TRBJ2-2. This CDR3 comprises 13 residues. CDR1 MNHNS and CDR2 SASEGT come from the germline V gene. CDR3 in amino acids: CASEQGVAGELFF.

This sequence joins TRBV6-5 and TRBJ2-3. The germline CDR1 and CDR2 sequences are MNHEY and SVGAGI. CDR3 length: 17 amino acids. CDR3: CASSYGTSGWNTDTQYF.

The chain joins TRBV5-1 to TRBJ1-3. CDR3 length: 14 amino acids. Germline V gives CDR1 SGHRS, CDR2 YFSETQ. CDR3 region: CASSFEQSTNTIYF.

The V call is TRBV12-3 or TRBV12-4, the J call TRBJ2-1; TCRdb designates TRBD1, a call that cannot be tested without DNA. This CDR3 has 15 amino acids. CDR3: CASSLPRTANNEQFF.

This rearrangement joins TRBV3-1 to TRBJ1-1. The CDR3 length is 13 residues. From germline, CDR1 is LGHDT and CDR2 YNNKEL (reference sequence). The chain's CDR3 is CASSLTGTFRAFF.

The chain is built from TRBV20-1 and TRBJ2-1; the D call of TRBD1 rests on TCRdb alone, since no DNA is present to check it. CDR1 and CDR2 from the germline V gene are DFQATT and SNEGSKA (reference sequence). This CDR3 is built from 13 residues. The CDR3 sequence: CSASDTGKNEQFF.

This chain's CDR3 is CASSLSDRADTQYF. The chain employs TRBV27 and TRBJ2-3; there is no DNA to check the TCRdb D call of TRBD1. The CDR3 runs to 14 residues. Germline-derived CDR1 and CDR2 are MNHEY and SMNVEV (reference sequence).

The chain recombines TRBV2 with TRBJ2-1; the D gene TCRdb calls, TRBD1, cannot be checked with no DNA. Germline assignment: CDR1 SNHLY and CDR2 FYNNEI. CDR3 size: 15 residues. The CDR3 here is CASPRRDRGFNEQFF.

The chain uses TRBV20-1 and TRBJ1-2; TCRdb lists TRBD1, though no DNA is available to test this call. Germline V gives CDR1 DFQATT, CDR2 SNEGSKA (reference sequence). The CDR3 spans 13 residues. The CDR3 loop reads CSAQKGTGYGYTF.

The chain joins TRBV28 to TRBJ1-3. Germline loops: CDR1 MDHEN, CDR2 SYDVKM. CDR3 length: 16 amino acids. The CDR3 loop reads CASSPPGGTSRDTIYF.

This chain's CDR3 is CSARDPAPGGYEQYF. The J gene is TRBJ2-7, the V gene TRBV20-1; TCRdb outputs TRBD1, but without DNA this stays unchecked. CDR1 DFQATT and CDR2 SNEGSKA come from the germline V gene (reference sequence). This CDR3 is 15 amino acids long.

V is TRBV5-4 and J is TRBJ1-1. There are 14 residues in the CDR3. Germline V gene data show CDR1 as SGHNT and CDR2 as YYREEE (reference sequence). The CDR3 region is CASSFSADNTEAFF.

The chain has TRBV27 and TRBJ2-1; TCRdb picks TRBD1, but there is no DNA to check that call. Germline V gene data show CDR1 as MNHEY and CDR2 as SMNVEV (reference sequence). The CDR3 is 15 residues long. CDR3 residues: CATSNLGTLYNEQFF.

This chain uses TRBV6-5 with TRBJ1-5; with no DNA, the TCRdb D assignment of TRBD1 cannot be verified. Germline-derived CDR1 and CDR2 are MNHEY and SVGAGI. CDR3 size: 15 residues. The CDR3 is CASSLNRYSNQPQHF.

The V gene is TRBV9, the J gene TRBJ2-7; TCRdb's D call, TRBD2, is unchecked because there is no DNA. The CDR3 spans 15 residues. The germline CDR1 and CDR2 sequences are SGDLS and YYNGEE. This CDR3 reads CASSVDLLAGTEQYF.

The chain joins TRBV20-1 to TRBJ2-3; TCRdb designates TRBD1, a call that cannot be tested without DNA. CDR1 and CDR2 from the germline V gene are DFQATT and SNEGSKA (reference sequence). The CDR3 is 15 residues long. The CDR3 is CSAKAGVASTDTQYF.

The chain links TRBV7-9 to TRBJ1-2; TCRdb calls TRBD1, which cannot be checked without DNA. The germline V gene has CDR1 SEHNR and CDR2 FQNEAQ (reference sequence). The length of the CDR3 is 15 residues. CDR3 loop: CASSHYDRTVYGYTF. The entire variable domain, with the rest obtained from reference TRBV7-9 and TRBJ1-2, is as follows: DTGVSQNPRHKITKRGQNVTFRCDPISEHNRLYWYRQTLGQGPEFLTYFQNEAQLEKSRLLSDRFSAERPKGSFSTLEIQRTEQGDSAMYLCASSHYDRTVYGYTFGSGTRLTVV.

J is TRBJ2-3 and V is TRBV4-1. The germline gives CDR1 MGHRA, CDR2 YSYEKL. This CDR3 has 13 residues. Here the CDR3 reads CASSQETPDTQYF.

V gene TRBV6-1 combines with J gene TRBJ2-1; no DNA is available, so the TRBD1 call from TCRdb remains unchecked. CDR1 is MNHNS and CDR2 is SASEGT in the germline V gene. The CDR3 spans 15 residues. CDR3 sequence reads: CASSPGRTGDTEQFF.

The CDR3 is CASSPSGGGATEAFF. V usage is TRBV7-8 and J usage is TRBJ1-1. CDR3 length equals 15 residues. CDR1 is SGHVS and CDR2 is FQNEAQ in the germline V gene.

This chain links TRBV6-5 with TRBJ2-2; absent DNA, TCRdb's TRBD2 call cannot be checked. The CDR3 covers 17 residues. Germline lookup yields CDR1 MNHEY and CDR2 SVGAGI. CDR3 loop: CASSYSGTSGANGELFF.

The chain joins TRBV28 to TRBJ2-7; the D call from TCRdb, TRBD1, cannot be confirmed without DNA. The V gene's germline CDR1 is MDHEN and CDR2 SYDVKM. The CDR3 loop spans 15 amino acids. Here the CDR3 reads CASSLVQGAKVEQYF.